This is a list of T cell receptor beta chains from one sample in a study of OX40 agonist ivuxolimab in advanced cancers. Profiling relied on immunoSEQ multiplex PCR, and the TCRdb table lists in-frame clones only, not all of them. The profile covers about 60,000 clones, with roughly nine tenths appearing a single time and under 4.5% taken by the ten largest. Sequencing used CD4+ or CD8+ T cells sorted from blood, obtained in a trial of the OX40 agonist ivuxolimab. All receptors derive from an adult with an advanced solid tumor such as melanoma, head and neck, liver or kidney cancer. CDR3s leave out the opening cysteine and the closing phenylalanine or tryptophan.

v_call	j_call	cdr3_aa
TRBV7-9	TRBJ1-5	ASSFGGRSNQPQH
TRBV11-2	TRBJ2-5	ASSPGTRREETQY
TRBV19	TRBJ1-2	ASSIDAGLYGYT
TRBV19	TRBJ2-3	ASSLTDTQY
TRBV7-3	TRBJ1-1	ASSMDRGGTEAF
TRBV21-1	TRBJ2-7	ASSPSPGAAYEQY
TRBV4-1	TRBJ1-1	ASRLTGVTEAF
TRBV11-3	TRBJ2-1	ASSSMVSSYNEQF
TRBV2	TRBJ1-5	ASSAGTYQPQH
TRBV4-3	TRBJ2-5	ASSQDLPGAPGRTQY
TRBV6-5	TRBJ2-5	ASSPKGRETQY
TRBV30	TRBJ1-5	AWSVQGQQYSNQPQH
TRBV29-1	TRBJ1-5	SVGQFDNQPQH
TRBV9	TRBJ1-4	ASSGPEEEKLF
TRBV28	TRBJ1-4	ASSLGWGEKLF
TRBV6-5	TRBJ2-2	ASSYSRGRRTGELF
TRBV7-8	TRBJ1-1	ASSLVGELEEAF
TRBV5-1	TRBJ2-7	ASSVDADEQY
TRBV11-2	TRBJ2-2	ASSLARGVLNTGELF
TRBV9	TRBJ1-1	ASTRTGTEPLEAF
TRBV11-2	TRBJ1-3	ASSRRQESSGNTIY
TRBV6-1	TRBJ1-2	ASSEQGRVGYT
TRBV6-1	TRBJ1-5	ASSEMTLNQPQH
TRBV7-2	TRBJ1-1	ASSFVLGVSTEAF
TRBV5-1	TRBJ2-5	ASSYGTGKETQY
TRBV29-1	TRBJ2-7	SGGRTSYEQY
TRBV18	TRBJ2-5	ASSPNQETQY
TRBV2	TRBJ1-5	ASRFRGGQPQH
TRBV5-1	TRBJ1-1	ASSSAPGRLNTEAF
TRBV6-6	TRBJ1-1	ASSYQSANTEAF
TRBV6-1	TRBJ2-7	AFGDGYYEQY
TRBV6-5	TRBJ1-1	ASSYFGLNTEAF
TRBV28	TRBJ2-6	ASSLPRGSGANVLT
TRBV7-3	TRBJ2-2	ASSLTENTGELF
TRBV5-5	TRBJ2-3	ASSQGLAVTDTQY
TRBV27	TRBJ2-7	ATSTGGHGEQY
TRBV4-2	TRBJ1-1	ASSSEINRIEGAF
TRBV18	TRBJ2-1	ASSPSSLAGGRPF
TRBV9	TRBJ2-1	ASSAKLGYNEQF